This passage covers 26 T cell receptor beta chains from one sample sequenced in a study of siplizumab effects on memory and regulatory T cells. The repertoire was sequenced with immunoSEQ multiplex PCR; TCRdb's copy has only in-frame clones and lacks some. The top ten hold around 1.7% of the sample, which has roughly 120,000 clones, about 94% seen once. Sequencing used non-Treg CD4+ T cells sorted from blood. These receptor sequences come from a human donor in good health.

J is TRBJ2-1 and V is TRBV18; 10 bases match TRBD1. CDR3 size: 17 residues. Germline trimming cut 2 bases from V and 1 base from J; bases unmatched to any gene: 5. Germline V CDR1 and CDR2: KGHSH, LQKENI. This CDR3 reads CASSPFVGQGSYNEQFF. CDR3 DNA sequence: TGTGCCAGCTCACCATTCGTGGGACAGGGGTCCTACAATGAGCAGTTCTTC.

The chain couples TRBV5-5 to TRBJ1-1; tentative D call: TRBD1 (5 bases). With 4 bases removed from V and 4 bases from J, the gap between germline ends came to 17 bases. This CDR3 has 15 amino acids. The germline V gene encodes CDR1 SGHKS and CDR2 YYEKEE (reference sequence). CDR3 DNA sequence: TGTGCCAGCAGCACCGGACAACCGGGGGTCACTGAAGCTTTCTTT. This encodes CASSTGQPGVTEAFF.

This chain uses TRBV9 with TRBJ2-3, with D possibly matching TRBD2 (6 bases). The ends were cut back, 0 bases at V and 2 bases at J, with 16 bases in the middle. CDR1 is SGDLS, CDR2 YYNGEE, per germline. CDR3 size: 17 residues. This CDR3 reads CASSVAVMGGPTDTQYF. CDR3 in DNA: TGTGCCAGCAGCGTAGCTGTTATGGGGGGTCCCACAGATACGCAGTATTTT.

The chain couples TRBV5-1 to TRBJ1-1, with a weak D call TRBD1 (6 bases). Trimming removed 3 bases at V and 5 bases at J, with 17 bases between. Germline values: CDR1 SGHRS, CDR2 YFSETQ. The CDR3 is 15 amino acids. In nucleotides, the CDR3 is TGCGCCAGCAGCTCGACAGGAGCCGCTGGGACTGAAGCTTTCTTT. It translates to CASSSTGAAGTEAFF.

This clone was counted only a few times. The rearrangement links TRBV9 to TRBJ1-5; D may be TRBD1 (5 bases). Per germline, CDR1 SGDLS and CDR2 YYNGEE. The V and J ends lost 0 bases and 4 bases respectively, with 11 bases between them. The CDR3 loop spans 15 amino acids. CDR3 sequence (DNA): TGTGCCAGCAGCGTAGGGGGGACTCCTAATCAGCCCCAGCATTTT. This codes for CASSVGGTPNQPQHF.

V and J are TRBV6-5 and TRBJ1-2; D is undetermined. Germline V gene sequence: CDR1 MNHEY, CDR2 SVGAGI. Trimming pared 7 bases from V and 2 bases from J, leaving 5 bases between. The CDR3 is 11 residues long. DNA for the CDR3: TGTGCCAGCAAGCAAAACTATGGCTACACCTTC. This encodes CASKQNYGYTF.

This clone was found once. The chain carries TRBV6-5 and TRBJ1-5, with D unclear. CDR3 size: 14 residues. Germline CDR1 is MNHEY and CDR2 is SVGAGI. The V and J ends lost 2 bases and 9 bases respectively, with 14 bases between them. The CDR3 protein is CASSYRVKGLPQHF. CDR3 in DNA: TGTGCCAGCAGTTACCGGGTCAAAGGATTGCCCCAGCATTTT.

The CDR3 coding sequence is TGTGCCAGCAGCTTAATTAGGGGGAGCGAGCAGTACTTC. It codes for CASSLIRGSEQYF. The chain joins TRBV7-3 to TRBJ2-7, with a tentative D call TRBD1 (6 bases). Germline loops: CDR1 SGHTA, CDR2 FQGTGA. The CDR3 consists of 13 residues. V was pared by 1 base and J by 6 bases, with 10 bases between.

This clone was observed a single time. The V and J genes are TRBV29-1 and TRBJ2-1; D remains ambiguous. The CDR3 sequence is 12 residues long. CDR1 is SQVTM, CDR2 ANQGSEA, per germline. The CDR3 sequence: CQGRRSYNEQFF. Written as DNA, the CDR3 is TGCCAAGGACGGCGGTCCTACAATGAGCAGTTCTTC.

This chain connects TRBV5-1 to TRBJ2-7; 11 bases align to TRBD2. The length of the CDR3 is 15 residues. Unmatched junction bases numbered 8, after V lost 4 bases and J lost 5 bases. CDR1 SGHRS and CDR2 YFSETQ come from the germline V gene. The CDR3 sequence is CASSSTSGRRNEQYF. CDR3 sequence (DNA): TGCGCCAGCAGCAGTACTAGCGGGAGACGTAACGAGCAGTACTTC. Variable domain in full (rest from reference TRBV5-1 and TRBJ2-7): KAGVTQTPRYLIKTRGQQVTLSCSPISGHRSVSWYQQTPGQGLQFLFEYFSETQRNKGNFPGRFSGRQFSNSRSEMNVSTLELGDSALYLCASSSTSGRRNEQYFGPGTRLTVT.

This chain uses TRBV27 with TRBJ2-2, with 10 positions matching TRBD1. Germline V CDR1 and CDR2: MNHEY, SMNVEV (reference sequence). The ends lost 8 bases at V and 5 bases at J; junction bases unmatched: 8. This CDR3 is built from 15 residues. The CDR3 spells CASAGDRGSTGELFF. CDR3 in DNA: TGTGCCAGCGCGGGGGACAGGGGATCAACCGGGGAGCTGTTTTTT.

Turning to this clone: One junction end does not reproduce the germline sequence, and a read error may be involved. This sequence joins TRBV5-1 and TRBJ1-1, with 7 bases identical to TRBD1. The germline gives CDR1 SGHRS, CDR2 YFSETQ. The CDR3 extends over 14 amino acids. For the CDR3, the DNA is TGCGCCAGCAGTTTGGACAGGCTGAACACTGAAGCTTTCTTT. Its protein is CASSLDRLNTEAFF.

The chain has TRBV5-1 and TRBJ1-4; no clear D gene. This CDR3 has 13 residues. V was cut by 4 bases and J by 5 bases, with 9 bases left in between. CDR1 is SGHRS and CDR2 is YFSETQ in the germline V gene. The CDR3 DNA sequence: TGCGCCAGCAGCCGGAGCCCAAATGAAAAACTGTTTTTT. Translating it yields CASSRSPNEKLFF. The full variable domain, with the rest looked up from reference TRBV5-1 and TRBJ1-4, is KAGVTQTPRYLIKTRGQQVTLSCSPISGHRSVSWYQQTPGQGLQFLFEYFSETQRNKGNFPGRFSGRQFSNSRSEMNVSTLELGDSALYLCASSRSPNEKLFFGSGTQLSVL.

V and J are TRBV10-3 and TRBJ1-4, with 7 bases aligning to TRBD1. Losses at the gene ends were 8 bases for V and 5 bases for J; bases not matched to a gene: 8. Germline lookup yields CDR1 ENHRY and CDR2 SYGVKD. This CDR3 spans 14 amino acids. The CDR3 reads CAIGGDSSNEKLFF. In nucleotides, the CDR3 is TGTGCCATCGGAGGGGACAGTTCCAATGAAAAACTGTTTTTT.

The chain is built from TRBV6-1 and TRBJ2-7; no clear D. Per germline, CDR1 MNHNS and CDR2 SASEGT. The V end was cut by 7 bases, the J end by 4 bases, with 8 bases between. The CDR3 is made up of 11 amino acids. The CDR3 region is CASTSVYEQYF. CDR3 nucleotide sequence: TGTGCCAGCACCAGCGTGTACGAGCAGTACTTC.

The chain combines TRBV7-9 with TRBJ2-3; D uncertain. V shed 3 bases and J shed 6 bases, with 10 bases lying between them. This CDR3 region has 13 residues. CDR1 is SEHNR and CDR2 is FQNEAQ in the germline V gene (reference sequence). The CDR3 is CASSLVASDTQYF. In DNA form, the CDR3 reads TGTGCCAGCAGCTTGGTAGCCTCGGATACGCAGTATTTT.

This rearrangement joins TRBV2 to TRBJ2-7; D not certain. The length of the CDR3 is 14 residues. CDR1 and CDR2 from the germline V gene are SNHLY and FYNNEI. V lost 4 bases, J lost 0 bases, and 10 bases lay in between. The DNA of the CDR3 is TGTGCCAGCAGTGTAGAAGGCACCTCCTACGAGCAGTACTTC. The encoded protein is CASSVEGTSYEQYF.

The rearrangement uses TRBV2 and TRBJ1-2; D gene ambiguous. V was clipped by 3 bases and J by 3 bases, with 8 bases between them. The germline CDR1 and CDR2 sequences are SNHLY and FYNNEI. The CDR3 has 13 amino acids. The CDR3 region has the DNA TGTGCCAGCAGTGACACGTCTTACTATGGCTACACCTTC. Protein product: CASSDTSYYGYTF.

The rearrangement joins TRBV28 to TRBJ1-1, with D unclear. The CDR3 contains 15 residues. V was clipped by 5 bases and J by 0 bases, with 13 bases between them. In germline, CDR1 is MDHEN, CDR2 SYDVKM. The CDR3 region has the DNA TGTGCCAGCAGTCTTTCCGCCGGGGTGAACACTGAAGCTTTCTTT. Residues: CASSLSAGVNTEAFF.

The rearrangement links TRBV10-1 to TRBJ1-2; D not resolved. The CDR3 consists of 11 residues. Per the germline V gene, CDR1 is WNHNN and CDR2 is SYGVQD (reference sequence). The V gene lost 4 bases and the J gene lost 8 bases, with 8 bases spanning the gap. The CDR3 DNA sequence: TGCGCCAGCAGTGTGACGGGGGGCTACACCTTC. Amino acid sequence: CASSVTGGYTF.

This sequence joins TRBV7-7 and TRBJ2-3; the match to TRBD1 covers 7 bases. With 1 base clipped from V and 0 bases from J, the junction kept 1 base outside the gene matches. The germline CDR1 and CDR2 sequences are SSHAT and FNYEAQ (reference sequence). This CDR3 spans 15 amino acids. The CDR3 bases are TGTGCCAGCAGCTTAGGGGACAGTAGCACAGATACGCAGTATTTT. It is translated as CASSLGDSSTDTQYF.

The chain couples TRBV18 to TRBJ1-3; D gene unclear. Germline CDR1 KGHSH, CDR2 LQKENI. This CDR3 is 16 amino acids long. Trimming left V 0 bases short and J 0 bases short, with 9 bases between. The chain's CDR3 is CASSPPPQGSGNTIYF. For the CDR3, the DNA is TGTGCCAGCTCACCACCACCACAAGGCTCTGGAAACACCATATATTTT.

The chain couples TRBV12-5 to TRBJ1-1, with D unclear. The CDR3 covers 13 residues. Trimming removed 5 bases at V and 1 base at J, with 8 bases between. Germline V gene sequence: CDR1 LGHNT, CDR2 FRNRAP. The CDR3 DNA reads TGTGCTAGTGGTCCGCCGGCGAACACTGAAGCTTTCTTT. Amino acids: CASGPPANTEAFF.

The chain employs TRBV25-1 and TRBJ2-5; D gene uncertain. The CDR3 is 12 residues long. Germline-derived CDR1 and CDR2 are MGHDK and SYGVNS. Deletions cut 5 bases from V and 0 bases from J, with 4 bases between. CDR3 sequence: CASSPYQETQYF. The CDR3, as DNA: TGTGCCAGCAGTCCGTACCAAGAGACCCAGTACTTC. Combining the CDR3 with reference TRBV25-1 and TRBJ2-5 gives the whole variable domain EADIYQTPRYLVIGTGKKITLECSQTMGHDKMYWYQQDPGMELHLIHYSYGVNSTEKGDLSSESTVSRIRTEHFPLTLESARPSHTSQYLCASSPYQETQYFGPGTRLLVL.

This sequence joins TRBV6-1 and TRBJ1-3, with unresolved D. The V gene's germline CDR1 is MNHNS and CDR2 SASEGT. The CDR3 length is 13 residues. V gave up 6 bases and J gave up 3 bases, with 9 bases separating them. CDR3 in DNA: TGTGCCAGCAGGGATGACGGTGGAAACACCATATATTTT. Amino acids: CASRDDGGNTIYF.

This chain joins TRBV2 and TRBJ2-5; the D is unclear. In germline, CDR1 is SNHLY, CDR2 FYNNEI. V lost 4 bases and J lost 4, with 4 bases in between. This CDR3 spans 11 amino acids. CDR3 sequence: CASSARETQYF. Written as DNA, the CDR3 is TGTGCCAGCAGTGCCCGAGAGACCCAGTACTTC.